Shown below are 8 T cell receptor beta chains from a single sample sequenced in a study of CD8+CD57+ T cells in acquired aplastic anemia. Only patients with CD8+CD57+ cell expansion on flow cytometry were chosen for sequencing. Investigators profiled TCR beta VDJ and CDR3 from genomic DNA template. MiXCR, run by TCRdb on the reads, gives a single entry per CDR3 protein. The sample contains about 180,000 distinct CDR3 sequences, around 48% of which appear only once. What was sequenced was sorted CD4+, CD8+, or CD8+CD57+ T cells (not recorded which) from PBMCs. The receptors were gathered from a human donor with aplastic anemia.

The chain recombines TRBV6-4 with TRBJ2-3, with 9 bases fitting TRBD2. V was clipped by 3 bases and J by 1 base; unmatched bases: 11. Germline CDR1 is MRHNA and CDR2 is SNTAGT. CDR3 size: 18 residues. The CDR3 DNA is TGTGCCAGCAGTGAAGTTCCGGCGGGGGGGCAAGGCACAGATACGCAGTATTTT. Translation: CASSEVPAGGQGTDTQYF.

J is TRBJ2-3 and V is TRBV7-6; TRBD1 aligns across 8 bases. V dropped 1 base and J dropped 5; count of bases not matched to a gene: 8. This CDR3 is 16 amino acids long. CDR1 and CDR2 (germline): SGHVS, FNYEAQ. This chain's CDR3 is CASSLEDQGAGDTQYF. The CDR3 bases are TGTGCCAGCAGCTTAGAGGACCAGGGGGCTGGAGATACGCAGTATTTT.

This clonotype was found many times. The chain recombines TRBV3-1 with TRBJ2-7; D tentatively reads TRBD1 or TRBD2 (5 bases each). The CDR3 totals 17 residues. With 4 bases removed from V and 3 bases from J, the gap between germline ends came to 22 bases. The germline gives CDR1 LGHDT, CDR2 YNNKEL (reference sequence). The CDR3 loop is CASSLSPNFGTVYEQYF. The DNA for the CDR3 is TGTGCCAGCAGCCTCTCACCGAACTTCGGGACGGTCTACGAGCAGTACTTC.

The chain recombines TRBV4-3 with TRBJ1-2, with D maybe TRBD1 (6 bases). The CDR3 has 13 residues. CDR1 and CDR2 from the germline V gene are LGHNA and YSLEER. Trimming removed 2 bases at V and 4 bases at J, with 8 bases between. The CDR3 DNA follows: TGCGCCAGCAGCCAAAACAGGGTCTATGGCTACACCTTC. Its protein is CASSQNRVYGYTF.

V gene TRBV25-1 combines with J gene TRBJ2-2; D is uncertain. Trimming took off 7 bases at V and 2 bases at J, with 11 bases between the two ends. CDR1 MGHDK and CDR2 SYGVNS come from the germline V gene. The CDR3 has 14 residues. In nucleotides, the CDR3 is TGTGCCAGCACCCCCGGCGCTAACACCGGGGAGCTGTTTTTT. Translated, it gives CASTPGANTGELFF. The variable domain in full, with the rest retrieved from reference TRBV25-1 and TRBJ2-2, is EADIYQTPRYLVIGTGKKITLECSQTMGHDKMYWYQQDPGMELHLIHYSYGVNSTEKGDLSSESTVSRIRTEHFPLTLESARPSHTSQYLCASTPGANTGELFFGEGSRLTVL.

The chain links TRBV20-1 to TRBJ2-1, with D perhaps TRBD2 (5 bases). The germline gives CDR1 DFQATT, CDR2 SNEGSKA (reference sequence). V was trimmed by 6 bases and J by 8 bases, leaving 26 bases between them. This CDR3 is built from 16 residues. This CDR3 reads CSASSYSRGQADEQFF. The CDR3 DNA follows: TGCAGTGCCAGCAGTTACTCACGGGGTCAGGCCGATGAGCAGTTCTTC.

The chain joins TRBV19 to TRBJ2-5, with a tentative D call TRBD1 (6 bases). V was shortened by 8 bases and J by 9 bases, with 13 bases between the two germline ends. The CDR3 consists of 11 residues. In germline, CDR1 is LNHDA, CDR2 SQIVND (reference sequence). CDR3 sequence reads: CASGGLAAQYF. The CDR3 bases are TGTGCCAGTGGGGGCCTGGCGGCCCAGTACTTC.

This clonotype was recorded at least ten times. This sequence joins TRBV7-2 and TRBJ1-6, with 8 bases aligning to TRBD1. Trimming took 1 base from V and 8 from J; bases not matched to a gene: 1. From germline, CDR1 is SGHTA and CDR2 FQGNSA. This CDR3 contains 14 residues. The CDR3 DNA reads as TGTGCCAGCAGCTTAGGGACAGGGTATTCACCCCTCCACTTT. Translation: CASSLGTGYSPLHF.